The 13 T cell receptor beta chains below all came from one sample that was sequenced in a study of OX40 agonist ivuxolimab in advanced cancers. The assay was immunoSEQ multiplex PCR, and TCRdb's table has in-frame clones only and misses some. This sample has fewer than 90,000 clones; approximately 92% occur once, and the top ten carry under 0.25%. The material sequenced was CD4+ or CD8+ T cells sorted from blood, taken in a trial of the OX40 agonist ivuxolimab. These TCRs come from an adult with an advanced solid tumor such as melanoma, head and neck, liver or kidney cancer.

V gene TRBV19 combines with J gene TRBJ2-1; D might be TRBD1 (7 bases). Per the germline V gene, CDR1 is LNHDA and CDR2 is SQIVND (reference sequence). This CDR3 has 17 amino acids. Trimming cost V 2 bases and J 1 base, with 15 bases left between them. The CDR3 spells CASSIRRGQGSYNEQFF. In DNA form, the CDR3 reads TGTGCCAGTAGTATAAGGAGGGGGCAAGGATCCTACAATGAGCAGTTCTTC.

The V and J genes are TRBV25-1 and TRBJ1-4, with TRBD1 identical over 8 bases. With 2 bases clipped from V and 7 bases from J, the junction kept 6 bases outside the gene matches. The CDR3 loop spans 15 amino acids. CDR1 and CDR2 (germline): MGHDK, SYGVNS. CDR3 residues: CASSEAGGRGEKLFF. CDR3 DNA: TGTGCCAGCAGTGAAGCAGGGGGCCGGGGTGAAAAACTGTTTTTT.

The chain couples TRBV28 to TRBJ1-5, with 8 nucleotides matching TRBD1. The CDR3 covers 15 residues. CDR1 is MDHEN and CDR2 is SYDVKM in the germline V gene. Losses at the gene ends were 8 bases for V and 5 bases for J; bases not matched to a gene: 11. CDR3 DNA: TGTGCCAGCGGGGGCAGGGGGCGATCCCATCAGCCCCAGCATTTT. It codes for CASGGRGRSHQPQHF.

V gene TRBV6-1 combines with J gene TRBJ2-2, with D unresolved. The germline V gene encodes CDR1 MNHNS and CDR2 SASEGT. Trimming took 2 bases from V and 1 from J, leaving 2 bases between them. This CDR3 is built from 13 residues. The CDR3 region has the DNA TGTGCCAGCAGTGAATGGAACACCGGGGAGCTGTTTTTT. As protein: CASSEWNTGELFF.

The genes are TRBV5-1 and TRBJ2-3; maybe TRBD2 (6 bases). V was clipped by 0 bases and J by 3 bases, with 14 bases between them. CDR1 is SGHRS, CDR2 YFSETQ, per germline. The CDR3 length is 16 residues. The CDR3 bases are TGCGCCAGCAGCTTGGATGCGGGAAGAGGGACAGATACGCAGTATTTT. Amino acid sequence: CASSLDAGRGTDTQYF.

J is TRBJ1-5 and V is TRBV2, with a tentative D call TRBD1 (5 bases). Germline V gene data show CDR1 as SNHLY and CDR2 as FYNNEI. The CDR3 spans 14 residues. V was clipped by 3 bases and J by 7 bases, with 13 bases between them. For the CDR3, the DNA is TGTGCCAGCAGTGATGTGTCAGGGCTACAGCCCCAGCATTTT. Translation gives CASSDVSGLQPQHF.

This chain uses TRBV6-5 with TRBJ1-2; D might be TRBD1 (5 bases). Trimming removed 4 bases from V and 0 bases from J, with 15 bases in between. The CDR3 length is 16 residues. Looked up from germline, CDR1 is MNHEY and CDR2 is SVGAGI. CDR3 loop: CASSFGLGTANYGYTF. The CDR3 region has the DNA TGTGCCAGCAGTTTTGGGCTTGGGACGGCTAACTATGGCTACACCTTC.

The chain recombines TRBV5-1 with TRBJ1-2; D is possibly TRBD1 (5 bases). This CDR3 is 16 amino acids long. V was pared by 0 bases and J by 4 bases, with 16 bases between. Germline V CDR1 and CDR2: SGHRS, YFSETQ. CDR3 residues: CASSLGRTGDFYGYTF. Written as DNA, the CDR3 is TGCGCCAGCAGCTTGGGTCGAACGGGGGACTTCTATGGCTACACCTTC.

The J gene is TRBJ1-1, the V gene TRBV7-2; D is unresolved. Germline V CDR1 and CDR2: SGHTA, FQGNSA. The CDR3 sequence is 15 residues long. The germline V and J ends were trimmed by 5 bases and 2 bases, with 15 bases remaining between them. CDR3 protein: CASSPEVGHNTEAFF. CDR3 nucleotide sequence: TGTGCCAGCAGCCCGGAGGTTGGGCACAACACTGAAGCTTTCTTT. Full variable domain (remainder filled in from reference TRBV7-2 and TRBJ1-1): GAGVSQSPSNKVTEKGKDVELRCDPISGHTALYWYRQSLGQGLEFLIYFQGNSAPDKSGLPSDRFSAERTGGSVSTLTIQRTQQEDSAVYLCASSPEVGHNTEAFFGQGTRLTVV.

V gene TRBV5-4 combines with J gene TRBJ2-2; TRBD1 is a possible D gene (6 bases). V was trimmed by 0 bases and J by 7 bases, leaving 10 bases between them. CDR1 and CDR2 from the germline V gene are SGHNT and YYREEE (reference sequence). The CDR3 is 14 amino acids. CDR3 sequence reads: CASSLDRAVGELFF. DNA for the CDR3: TGTGCCAGCAGCTTGGACAGGGCGGTCGGGGAGCTGTTTTTT.

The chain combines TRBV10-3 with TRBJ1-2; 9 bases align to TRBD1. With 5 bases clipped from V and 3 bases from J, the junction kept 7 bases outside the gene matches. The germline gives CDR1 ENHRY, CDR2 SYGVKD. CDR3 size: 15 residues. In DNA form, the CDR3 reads TGTGCCATCAGTTCCCGGGGACAGGGAGACTATGGCTACACCTTC. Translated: CAISSRGQGDYGYTF.

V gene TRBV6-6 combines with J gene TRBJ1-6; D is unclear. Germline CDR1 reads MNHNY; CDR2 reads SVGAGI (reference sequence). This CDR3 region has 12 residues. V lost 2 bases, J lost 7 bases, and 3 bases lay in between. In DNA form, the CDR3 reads TGTGCCAGCAGTTACATCAATTCACCCCTCCACTTT. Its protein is CASSYINSPLHF.

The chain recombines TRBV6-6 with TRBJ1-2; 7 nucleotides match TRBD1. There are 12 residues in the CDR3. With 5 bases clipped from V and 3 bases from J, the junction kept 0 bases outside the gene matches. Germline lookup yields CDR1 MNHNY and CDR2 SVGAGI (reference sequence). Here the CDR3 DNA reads TGTGCCAGCAGTGACAGGGACTATGGCTACACCTTC. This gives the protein CASSDRDYGYTF.